One and the same sample provided the 9 T cell receptor beta chains below, sequenced in a study of technical replicates of blood from a few donors (dated by TCRdb to 2015 to 2018). The library was obtained by the immunoSEQ multiplex PCR assay. TCRdb's version of the immuneACCESS table is confined to in-frame rearrangements and falls short of the full clone set. An unresolved V gene accounts for under half of the shortfall where checked; the remainder is of unknown origin. This sample lists about 71,000 clones; roughly 89% were detected once. The leading ten clones occupy 0.41% of the sample. The sequencing input was T cells isolated from PBMCs. The source is a human donor in good health.

This chain joins TRBV5-6 and TRBJ1-4; 10 bases line up with TRBD1. The length of the CDR3 is 15 residues. Trimming cost V 5 bases and J 6 bases; bases outside gene matches: 7. Germline V gene data show CDR1 as SGHDT and CDR2 as YYEEEE. In DNA form, the CDR3 reads TGTGCCAGCAGATTCACCGGGACAGGGGATGAAAAACTGTTTTTT. Protein: CASRFTGTGDEKLFF.

The chain uses TRBV19 and TRBJ1-1; 8 bases map to TRBD1. This CDR3 has 15 amino acids. CDR1 LNHDA and CDR2 SQIVND come from the germline V gene (reference sequence). Losses at the gene ends were 1 base for V and 1 base for J; bases not matched to a gene: 2. CDR3 DNA sequence: TGTGCCAGTAGTATAGGTGACAGGGGGAACACTGAAGCTTTCTTT. This translates into CASSIGDRGNTEAFF.

J is TRBJ1-4 and V is TRBV9; tentatively, D is TRBD1 (5 bases). Trimming pared 4 bases from V and 6 bases from J, leaving 19 bases between. Germline lookup yields CDR1 SGDLS and CDR2 YYNGEE. This CDR3 contains 16 residues. As DNA, the CDR3 is TGTGCCAGCAGCTTTAGTGCGGGGGGTCAGTATGAAAAACTGTTTTTT. Translation: CASSFSAGGQYEKLFF.

The chain joins TRBV28 to TRBJ2-2, with a weak D call TRBD2 (6 bases). V was pared by 8 bases and J by 1 base, with 17 bases between. Germline V gene sequence: CDR1 MDHEN, CDR2 SYDVKM. The length of the CDR3 is 16 residues. CDR3 protein: CASLSALAVNTGELFF. The CDR3 DNA reads TGTGCCAGCCTTTCCGCACTAGCAGTGAACACCGGGGAGCTGTTTTTT.

The chain joins TRBV6-5 to TRBJ2-5; 8 nucleotides match TRBD2. In germline, CDR1 is MNHEY, CDR2 SVGAGI. CDR3 length equals 15 residues. V lost 2 bases and J lost 1; bases outside the gene matches: 3. CDR3 bases: TGTGCCAGCAGTTACAGCGGGAGACGCCAAGAGACCCAGTACTTC. Amino acids: CASSYSGRRQETQYF.

The V and J genes are TRBV6-1 and TRBJ1-1, with 7 positions matching TRBD1. This CDR3 is 14 amino acids long. The junction had 8 bases not matched to a gene; V was cut back by 7 bases and J by 3 bases. CDR1 and CDR2 (germline): MNHNS, SASEGT. CDR3 loop: CASTRDSLHTEAFF. The CDR3, as DNA: TGTGCCAGCACCAGGGACAGTTTACACACTGAAGCTTTCTTT.

The chain couples TRBV5-4 to TRBJ2-5; D is uncertain. Per germline, CDR1 SGHNT and CDR2 YYREEE (reference sequence). This CDR3 spans 13 amino acids. V lost 0 bases, J lost 5 bases, and 8 bases lay in between. CDR3 DNA: TGTGCCAGCAGCTTGGGACTCTGGGAGACCCAGTACTTC. This translates into CASSLGLWETQYF.

V usage is TRBV6-5 and J usage is TRBJ2-7; D call uncertain. In germline, CDR1 is MNHEY, CDR2 SVGAGI. This CDR3 contains 12 residues. V was cut by 4 bases and J by 2 bases, with 6 bases left in between. In nucleotides, the CDR3 is TGTGCCAGCAGTTCTTTTACCTACGAGCAGTACTTC. Residues: CASSSFTYEQYF.

The chain has TRBV7-3 and TRBJ1-2; D is perhaps TRBD1 (6 bases). The germline V gene has CDR1 SGHTA and CDR2 FQGTGA. This CDR3 comprises 13 residues. V lost 7 bases and J 6 bases, leaving 15 bases between the germline ends. The CDR3 DNA reads as TGTGCCAGCACCAAAACACAGGGACATGGCTACACCTTC. Translation gives CASTKTQGHGYTF.